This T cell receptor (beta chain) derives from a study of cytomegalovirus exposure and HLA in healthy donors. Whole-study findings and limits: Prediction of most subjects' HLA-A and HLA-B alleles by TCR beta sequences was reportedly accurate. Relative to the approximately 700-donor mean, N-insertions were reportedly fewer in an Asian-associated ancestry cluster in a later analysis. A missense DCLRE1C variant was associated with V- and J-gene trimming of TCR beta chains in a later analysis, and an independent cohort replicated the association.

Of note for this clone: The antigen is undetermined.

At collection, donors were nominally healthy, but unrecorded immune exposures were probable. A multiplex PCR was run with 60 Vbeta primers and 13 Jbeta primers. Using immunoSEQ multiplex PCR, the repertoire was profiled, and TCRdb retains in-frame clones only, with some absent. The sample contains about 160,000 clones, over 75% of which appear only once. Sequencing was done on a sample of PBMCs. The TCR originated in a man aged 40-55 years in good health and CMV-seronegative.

The CDR3 loop is CASSHRRRGLVDTQYF. The CDR3 region has the DNA TGTGCCAGCAGTCACCGAAGGCGGGGGTTGGTAGATACGCAGTATTTT. The V and J genes are TRBV28 and TRBJ2-3; 7 nucleotides align to TRBD2. Per germline, CDR1 MDHEN and CDR2 SYDVKM. The CDR3 contains 16 residues. The V segment lost 5 bases and the J segment 5 bases; nucleotides outside the gene matches: 13.